Detailed here is one T cell receptor beta chain. The antigen it binds to is not known. No much larger clonotype is one base removed from it; base qualities were not supplied. This entry belongs to a study of blood T cell repertoires in COVID-19 (dated by TCRdb to about 2020). General notes on the study: Collaborator samples came from the United States, Italy and Spain and covered acute and convalescent phases of COVID-19. A de-identified subject ID, COVID-19 status, age in years and sex were almost always included in the sample metadata. Where HLA class I and class II types were available, the types were taken from metadata supplied by the sample provider, not from assay-based typing. Subjects who had been exposed to COVID-19, were actively infected with it, or had recovered from it provided the deeply sampled blood TCRbeta repertoires that made up the dataset. The prospective study material was composed of cDNA or gDNA derived from T cells, B-cell-depleted T cells, or PBMCs. The samples were drawn from the first 160 participants of the ongoing ImmuneRACE study and from some 1,300 subjects provided by 6 global collaborators. A freely available public database, intended as a resource for researchers studying the immune response to SARS-CoV-2, is where the repertoires were released.

Collaborating institutions collected whole blood in K2EDTA tubes following their own protocols. Collaborator samples were shipped for TCRbeta analysis as frozen whole blood, isolated PBMCs, or DNA extracted from either sample type. The paper's findings and limits, for the study overall: How much clinical and demographic metadata was included differed by source and by participant, and the metadata was provided uncurated.

The immunoSEQ Assay, a bias-controlled multiplex PCR, was used to amplify TCRbeta CDR3 regions from genomic DNA. The authors' pipeline ran thus. The number of nucleated cells in each sample was estimated from the amplification of reference gene primers within the assay. Sequence reads were collapsed and filtered to measure the absolute abundance of every unique TCRbeta CDR3 rearrangement. For each sample, productive Simpson clonality was calculated as the square root of Simpson's diversity index over productive rearrangements. TCRdb holds this immuneACCESS table with in-frame rearrangements only. Some clones are missing; in checked studies, unresolved V genes explain under half, and the rest has no known cause. That table supplies the V and J calls and clone size; D and trimming were determined from the DNA. This sample has 180,000 or so clones in its table, and roughly 84% of those were observed once. 9.8% of the sample belongs to the ten largest clones.

Based on the germline V gene, the CDR1 and CDR2 sequences are KGHSH and LQKENI. The junction shows trimming of 0 bases on V and 3 bases on J, plus 8 bases between the germline ends. Counted from cysteine to phenylalanine, this CDR3 has 14 amino acids. The sequence is cut down to CDR3 DNA, 42 bases in frame from base 1. This receptor was identified in an elderly woman with acute or convalescent COVID-19. Source material: peripheral blood. The V gene is TRBV18 and the J gene is TRBJ1-1; confidence is insufficient to name the D gene. The nucleotides are TGTGCCAGCTCACCACCGAGGGAGCACACTGAAGCTTTCTTT. This yields the protein CASSPPREHTEAFF.